Following are 5 T cell receptor beta chains from one sample sequenced in a study of T cell repertoires in cytomegalovirus infection. One entry per CDR3 protein, called by TCRdb with MiXCR from the reads. This sample has fewer than 200,000 distinct CDR3 sequences, with approximately 19% found just once. Material for sequencing was PBMCs. Receptors were obtained from a human donor in good health (CMV status not recorded). Some clones in this sample may be carry-over from other donors' samples.

The V gene is TRBV6-1, the J gene TRBJ1-3, with 7 bases that match TRBD1. The CDR3 is 15 amino acids. J was trimmed by 4 bases and V by 5 bases; bases with no gene match: 8. Germline V gene sequence: CDR1 MNHNS, CDR2 SASEGT. CDR3 residues: CASSSGTAHGNTIYF. CDR3 nucleotide sequence: TGTGCCAGCAGTTCCGGGACAGCCCACGGAAACACCATATATTTT.

The genes are TRBV19 and TRBJ1-5; 8 bases align to TRBD1. This CDR3 comprises 15 residues. The junction had 6 bases not matched to a gene; V was cut back by 3 bases and J by 5 bases. Germline CDR1 LNHDA, CDR2 SQIVND (reference sequence). DNA for the CDR3: TGTGCCAGTAGTATTGGGGACAGGAGTCATCAGCCCCAGCATTTT. Its protein is CASSIGDRSHQPQHF.

In its sample, this clonotype was seen many times. The chain joins TRBV11-1 to TRBJ1-2; TRBD1 matches 9 bases. The V segment lost 5 bases and the J segment 3 bases; nucleotides outside the gene matches: 10. From germline, CDR1 is SGHAT and CDR2 FQDESV (reference sequence). The CDR3 length is 16 residues. CDR3 sequence reads: CASSTRWDRADYGYTF. CDR3 in DNA: TGTGCCAGCAGCACGCGTTGGGACAGGGCGGACTATGGCTACACCTTC.

This clonotype was seen a handful of times. This rearrangement joins TRBV7-9 to TRBJ2-7; a weak D match, TRBD1 (5 bases). V lost 4 bases and J lost 4, with 8 bases in between. Germline CDR1 and CDR2: SEHNR and FQNEAQ (reference sequence). The CDR3 sequence is 12 residues long. The CDR3: CASSSRVYEQYF. CDR3 nucleotides: TGTGCCAGCAGCTCCAGGGTGTACGAGCAGTACTTC. Full variable domain (missing parts from reference TRBV7-9 and TRBJ2-7): DTGVSQNPRHKITKRGQNVTFRCDPISEHNRLYWYRQTLGQGPEFLTYFQNEAQLEKSRLLSDRFSAERPKGSFSTLEIQRTEQGDSAMYLCASSSRVYEQYFGPGTRLTVT.

This clonotype has only a few counts. The rearrangement links TRBV12-3 or TRBV12-4 to TRBJ2-1; 13 bases fit TRBD2. Trimming took 2 bases from V and 6 from J; bases not matched to a gene: 4. The CDR3 length is 16 residues. The CDR3 loop reads CASSLTGLAGPNEQFF. The CDR3 DNA reads TGTGCCAGCAGTTTAACGGGACTAGCGGGACCCAATGAGCAGTTCTTC.